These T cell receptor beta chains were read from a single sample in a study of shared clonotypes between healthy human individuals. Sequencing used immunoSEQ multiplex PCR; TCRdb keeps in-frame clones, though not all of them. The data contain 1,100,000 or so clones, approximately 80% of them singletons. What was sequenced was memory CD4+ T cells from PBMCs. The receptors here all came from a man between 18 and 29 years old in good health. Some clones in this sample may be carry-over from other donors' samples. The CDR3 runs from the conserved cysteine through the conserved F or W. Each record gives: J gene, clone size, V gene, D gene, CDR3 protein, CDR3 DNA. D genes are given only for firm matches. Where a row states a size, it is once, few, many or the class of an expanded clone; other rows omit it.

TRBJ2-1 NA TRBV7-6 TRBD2 CASSLALELAGHNEQFF TGTGCCAGCAGCTTAGCGCTTGAACTAGCGGGCCACAATGAGCAGTTCTTC
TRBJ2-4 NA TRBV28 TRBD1 CASSLTGGRAKNIQYF TGTGCCAGCAGTCTGACAGGGGGACGGGCCAAAAACATTCAGTACTTC
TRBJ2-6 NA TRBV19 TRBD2 CASRTHLLAGEASGANVLTF TGTGCCAGTAGAACCCACCTACTAGCGGGAGAAGCTTCTGGGGCCAACGTCCTGACTTTC
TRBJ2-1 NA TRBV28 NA CASSLINPHNEQFF TGTGCCAGCAGCCTAATTAATCCCCACAATGAGCAGTTCTTC
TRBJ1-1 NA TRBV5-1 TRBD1 CASSSGQDGTEAFF TGCGCCAGCAGCTCTGGACAGGATGGGACTGAAGCTTTCTTT
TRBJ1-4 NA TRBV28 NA CASSPLLGRTATNEKLFF TGTGCCAGCAGTCCCCTCCTGGGACGGACGGCAACTAATGAAAAACTGTTTTTT
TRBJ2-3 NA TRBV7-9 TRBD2 CASSLLHLTLAGGLDTQYF TGTGCCAGCAGCCTCCTCCATTTAACTCTAGCGGGAGGGTTAGATACGCAGTATTTT
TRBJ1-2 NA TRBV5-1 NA CASSLDSNYGYTF TGCGCCAGCAGCTTGGACAGTAACTATGGCTACACCTTC
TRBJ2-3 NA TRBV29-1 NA CSVDVGNSDTQYF TGCAGCGTTGATGTGGGGAATTCAGATACGCAGTATTTT
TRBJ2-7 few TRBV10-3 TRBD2 CAITAGTSGSQYF TGTGCCATCACAGCAGGGACTAGCGGGAGTCAATACTTC
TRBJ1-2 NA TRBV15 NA CATSRRPGVYGYTF TGTGCCACCAGCAGACGCCCGGGCGTGTATGGCTACACCTTC
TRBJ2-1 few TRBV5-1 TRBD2 CASSPWGGEYNEQFF TGCGCCAGCAGCCCTTGGGGGGGAGAGTACAATGAGCAGTTCTTC
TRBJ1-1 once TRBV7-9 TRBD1 CASSLGDSRKPEAFF TGTGCCAGCAGCTTGGGGGACAGCCGGAAACCTGAAGCTTTCTTT
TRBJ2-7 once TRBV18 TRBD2 CASSPPGGGRFNEQYF TGTGCCAGCTCACCTCCCGGGGGCGGGAGGTTCAACGAGCAGTACTTC
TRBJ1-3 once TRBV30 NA CAGGQSSGNTIYF TGTGCCGGGGGGCAGAGCTCTGGAAACACCATATATTTT
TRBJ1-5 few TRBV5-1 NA CASSLGGAWQPQHF TGCGCCAGCAGCTTGGGGGGGGCGTGGCAGCCCCAGCATTTT
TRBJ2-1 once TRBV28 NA CASRGFRDRSYNEQFF TGTGCCAGCAGAGGGTTCCGGGACCGATCCTACAATGAGCAGTTCTTC
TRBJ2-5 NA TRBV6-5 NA CASSDPEEETQYF TGTGCCAGCAGCGACCCTGAGGAGGAGACCCAGTACTTC
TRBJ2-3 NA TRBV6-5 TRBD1 CASSRRDRADTQYF TGTGCCAGCAGCCGCCGGGACAGGGCAGATACGCAGTATTTT
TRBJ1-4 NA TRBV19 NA CASSTLGYVAEKLFF TGTGCCAGTAGTACCCTAGGGTACGTAGCTGAAAAACTGTTTTTT
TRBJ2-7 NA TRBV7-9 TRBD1 CASSPTGGASYEQYF TGTGCCAGCAGCCCGACAGGGGGCGCTTCCTACGAGCAGTACTTC
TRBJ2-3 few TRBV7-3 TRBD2 CASSPGLAETTDTQYF TGTGCCAGCAGCCCCGGACTAGCGGAGACCACAGATACGCAGTATTTT
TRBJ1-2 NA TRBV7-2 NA CASSHPRTVYGYTF TGTGCCAGCAGCCACCCCCGGACAGTCTATGGCTACACCTTC
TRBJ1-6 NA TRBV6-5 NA CASSLSGVPYNSPLHF TGTGCCAGCAGTTTAAGTGGAGTGCCTTATAATTCACCCCTCCACTTT
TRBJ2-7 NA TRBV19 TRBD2 CASSIGGSGIYEQYF TGTGCCAGTAGTATAGGGGGTAGCGGGATCTACGAGCAGTACTTC
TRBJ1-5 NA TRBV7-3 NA CASSLQSNQPQHF TGTGCCAGCAGCCTTCAGTCGAATCAGCCCCAGCATTTT
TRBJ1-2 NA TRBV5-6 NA CASSLQEYGYTF TGTGCCAGCAGCCTACAAGAATATGGCTACACCTTC
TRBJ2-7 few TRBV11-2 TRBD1 CASSLDPDRGPYEQYF TGTGCCAGCAGCTTAGATCCCGACAGGGGACCCTACGAGCAGTACTTC
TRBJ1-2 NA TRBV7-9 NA CASSNLIAYYGYTF TGTGCCAGCAGCAACCTCATCGCCTACTATGGCTACACCTTC
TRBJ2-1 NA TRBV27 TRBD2 CASSPRGAGGNEQFF TGTGCCAGCAGTCCCCGGGGAGCGGGAGGCAATGAGCAGTTCTTC
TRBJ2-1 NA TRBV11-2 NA CASSSKPELPNEQFF TGTGCCAGCAGCTCCAAACCCGAGCTCCCCAATGAGCAGTTCTTC
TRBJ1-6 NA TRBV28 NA CASSLMGRVSPLHF TGTGCCAGCAGTTTAATGGGTCGGGTTTCACCCCTCCACTTT
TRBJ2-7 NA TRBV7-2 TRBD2 CASSPLAGGSYEQYF TGTGCCAGCAGCCCCCTGGCGGGAGGCTCCTACGAGCAGTACTTC
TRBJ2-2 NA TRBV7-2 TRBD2 CASSTGLRGTGELFF TGTGCCAGCAGCACGGGACTACGAGGCACCGGGGAGCTGTTTTTT
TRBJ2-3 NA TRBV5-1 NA CASSSGSRTDTQYF TGCGCCAGCAGCTCCGGGTCTCGCACAGATACGCAGTATTTT
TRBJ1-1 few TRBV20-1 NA CSARDGEAFF TGCAGTGCTAGGGACGGTGAAGCTTTCTTT
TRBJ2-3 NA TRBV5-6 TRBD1 CASSRGTGLSTDTQYF TGTGCCAGCAGCAGAGGGACAGGGCTTAGCACAGATACGCAGTATTTT
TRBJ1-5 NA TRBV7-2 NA CASSLEEVRATYQPQHF TGTGCCAGCAGCTTAGAAGAGGTCCGAGCAACCTATCAGCCCCAGCATTTT
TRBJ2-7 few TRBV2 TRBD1 CASSGDRVPYEQYF TGTGCCAGCTCTGGGGACAGGGTCCCCTACGAGCAGTACTTC
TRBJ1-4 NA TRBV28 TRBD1 CASVSLLGDRGRVTNEKLFF TGTGCCAGCGTCAGTTTATTGGGGGACAGGGGGCGCGTAACTAATGAAAAACTGTTTTTT
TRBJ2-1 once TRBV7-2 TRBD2 CASRSTGTSGEQFF TGTGCCAGCAGATCAACCGGGACTAGCGGTGAGCAGTTCTTC
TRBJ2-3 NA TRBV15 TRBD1 CATSGTGGAADTQYF TGTGCCACCAGCGGGACAGGGGGCGCGGCAGATACGCAGTATTTT